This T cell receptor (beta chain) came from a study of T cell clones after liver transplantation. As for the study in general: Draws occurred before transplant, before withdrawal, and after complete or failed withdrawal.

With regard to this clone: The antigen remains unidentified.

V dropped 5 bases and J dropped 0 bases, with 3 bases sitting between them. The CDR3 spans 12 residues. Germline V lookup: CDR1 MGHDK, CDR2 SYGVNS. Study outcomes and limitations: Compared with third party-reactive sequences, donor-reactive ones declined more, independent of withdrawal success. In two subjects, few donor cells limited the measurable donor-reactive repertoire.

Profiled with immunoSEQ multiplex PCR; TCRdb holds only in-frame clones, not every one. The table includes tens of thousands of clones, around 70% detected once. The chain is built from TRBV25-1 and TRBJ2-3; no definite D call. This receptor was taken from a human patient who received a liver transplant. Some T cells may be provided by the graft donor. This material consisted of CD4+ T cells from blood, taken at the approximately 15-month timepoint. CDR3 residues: CASSRSTDTQYF. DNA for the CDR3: TGTGCCAGCAGTAGGAGCACAGATACGCAGTATTTT.